The present T cell receptor beta chain was sequenced within a study of regulatory T cells in long-lasting Graves disease. General study points: TRBV28, TRBJ1-2 and TRBJ2-5 emerged as the favored segments in persistent disease.

Germline CDR1 and CDR2: SNHLY and FYNNEI. Trimming left V 6 bases short and J 6 bases short, with 12 bases between. The CDR3 is 12 amino acids. HTBI primers from iRepertoire and Arm-PCR of CDR3 regions yielded the TCR beta libraries. From the multiplex PCR reads, TCRdb called clonotypes with MiXCR, one entry per CDR3 protein. The table lists hundreds of thousands of distinct CDR3 sequences, roughly 13% of them singletons. This clonotype appeared many times. Its antigen is currently unknown. Time point here: newly diagnosed GD, antithyroid drugs for less than 3 months. Isolated PBMC RNA provided the starting material for the TCR library. Diagnosis followed American Thyroid Association guidelines for Graves' disease. The sample was also linked to a second study, of T cells in Graves' hyperthyroidism and ophthalmopathy. That paper adds: Investigators excluded patients with uncontrolled infection, other autoimmune disease, pregnancy or lactation. With the HTBI primer set, the TCR CDR3 went through a first round of RT-PCR.

The source material was peripheral blood mononuclear cells (PBMCs), sampled at new diagnosis, from a patient treated with antithyroid drugs. This TCR was recovered from a man aged 25-40 years with Graves disease. The chain recombines TRBV2 with TRBJ2-7; the D gene is possibly TRBD1 (5 bases). The CDR3 here is CASSPNRLEQYF. The CDR3 nucleotides are TGTGCCAGCAGCCCTAACAGGCTCGAGCAGTACTTC.